These 13 T cell receptor beta chains share one sample of origin, sequenced in a study of shared clonotypes between healthy human individuals. TCRdb's table, derived via immunoSEQ multiplex PCR, lists solely in-frame clones and lacks some. The sample shows about 2.4 million clones, over 85% of them seen only once. Sequenced input: naive CD4+ T cells from PBMCs. Subset specified: CD45RA+ positively selected. These receptors were collected from a young man in good health. Some clones in this sample may be carry-over from other donors' samples.

This chain connects TRBV6-5 to TRBJ1-1; D unresolved. The CDR3 contains 16 residues. V dropped 0 bases and J dropped 0 bases, with 11 bases sitting between them. Germline lookup yields CDR1 MNHEY and CDR2 SVGAGI. CDR3 sequence (DNA): TGTGCCAGCAGTTACTCGATATTCCAGCTGAACACTGAAGCTTTCTTT. Translation: CASSYSIFQLNTEAFF.

The gene calls are TRBV27 and TRBJ1-5, with a tentative D call TRBD1 (5 bases). Trimming removed 8 bases at V and 4 bases at J, with 18 bases between. Germline CDR1 MNHEY, CDR2 SMNVEV (reference sequence). The CDR3 loop spans 15 amino acids. CDR3 region: CASRTTQGNNQPQHF. In DNA form, the CDR3 reads TGTGCCAGCCGCACCACCCAGGGAAATAATCAGCCCCAGCATTTT.

This chain joins TRBV5-1 and TRBJ1-2, with D hard to call. This CDR3 has 13 amino acids. With 5 bases removed from V and 2 bases from J, the gap between germline ends came to 10 bases. Germline-derived CDR1 and CDR2 are SGHRS and YFSETQ. DNA of the CDR3: TGCGCCAGCAGGGCAGTCCAGAACTATGGCTACACCTTC. Amino acid sequence: CASRAVQNYGYTF. The whole variable domain, remainder taken from reference TRBV5-1 and TRBJ1-2, is KAGVTQTPRYLIKTRGQQVTLSCSPISGHRSVSWYQQTPGQGLQFLFEYFSETQRNKGNFPGRFSGRQFSNSRSEMNVSTLELGDSALYLCASRAVQNYGYTFGSGTRLTVV.

This chain joins TRBV2 and TRBJ1-1, with 12 bases identical to TRBD1. This CDR3 has 16 residues. Germline trimming cut 5 bases from V and 3 bases from J; bases unmatched to any gene: 7. The germline gives CDR1 SNHLY, CDR2 FYNNEI. The DNA of the CDR3 is TGTGCCAGCAGTCCGGGACAGGGGGCTCGGTACACTGAAGCTTTCTTT. It yields the protein CASSPGQGARYTEAFF.

The chain combines TRBV5-1 with TRBJ2-2, with TRBD2 as a possible D gene (6 bases). Looked up from germline, CDR1 is SGHRS and CDR2 is YFSETQ. The CDR3 sequence is 15 residues long. V lost 3 bases, J lost 4 bases, and 13 bases lay in between. The CDR3 DNA reads as TGCGCCAGCAGCTGGGGGGACTTTGGCACCGGGGAGCTGTTTTTT. As protein: CASSWGDFGTGELFF.

V gene TRBV7-8 combines with J gene TRBJ1-2; no reliable D call. The CDR3 is 14 amino acids. Trimming left V 2 bases short and J 3 bases short, with 10 bases between. The germline V gene encodes CDR1 SGHVS and CDR2 FQNEAQ. The CDR3 region has the DNA TGTGCCAGCAGCTTAAAAGGAAGGGACTATGGCTACACCTTC. Translating it yields CASSLKGRDYGYTF.

V is TRBV9 and J is TRBJ1-5; possible D gene TRBD1, 5 bases. The ends were cut back, 2 bases at V and 1 base at J, with 10 bases in the middle. The CDR3 is 15 residues long. Per the germline V gene, CDR1 is SGDLS and CDR2 is YYNGEE. This chain's CDR3 is CASSVNWDSNQPQHF. In nucleotides, the CDR3 is TGTGCCAGCAGCGTGAATTGGGACAGCAATCAGCCCCAGCATTTT.

This chain joins TRBV7-9 and TRBJ1-1; no clear D gene. V lost 7 bases to trimming and J lost 0 bases, with 12 bases between them. The CDR3 length is 14 residues. Looked up from germline, CDR1 is SEHNR and CDR2 is FQNEAQ (reference sequence). The CDR3 nucleotides read TGTGCCAGCACCCCGTACCAATTGAACACTGAAGCTTTCTTT. Translating gives CASTPYQLNTEAFF.

The chain has TRBV5-1 and TRBJ2-6; no firm D call. Trimming cost V 3 bases and J 2 bases, with 3 bases left between them. CDR1 and CDR2 from the germline V gene are SGHRS and YFSETQ. The CDR3 length is 13 residues. The CDR3 loop reads CASSSPGANVLTF. CDR3 bases: TGCGCCAGCAGCTCCCCTGGGGCCAACGTCCTGACTTTC.

This rearrangement joins TRBV5-1 to TRBJ2-5; D gene uncertain. Trimming took 0 bases from V and 5 from J, leaving 11 bases between them. The CDR3 covers 14 residues. Germline V gene data show CDR1 as SGHRS and CDR2 as YFSETQ. The CDR3 protein is CASSLGPVEETQYF. In nucleotides, the CDR3 is TGCGCCAGCAGCTTGGGGCCAGTGGAGGAGACCCAGTACTTC.

This rearrangement joins TRBV25-1 to TRBJ2-2; TRBD1 is a possible D gene (6 bases). Germline lookup yields CDR1 MGHDK and CDR2 SYGVNS. The length of the CDR3 is 15 residues. The germline V and J ends were trimmed by 3 bases and 4 bases, with 12 bases remaining between them. CDR3 sequence: CASSDPTGITGELFF. CDR3 coding DNA: TGTGCCAGCAGTGACCCAACAGGGATCACCGGGGAGCTGTTTTTT.

This rearrangement joins TRBV30 to TRBJ1-4; D not certain. The CDR3 runs to 15 residues. Per germline, CDR1 GTSNPN and CDR2 SVGIG (reference sequence). Trimming shortened V by 5 bases and J by 5 bases, and 18 bases separated the two germline ends. The CDR3 DNA reads TGTGCCTGGTCGCTGGTGGGTTACAGAAATGAAAAACTGTTTTTT. The encoded protein is CAWSLVGYRNEKLFF.

This chain connects TRBV6-6 to TRBJ1-4; 9 bases match TRBD1. This CDR3 contains 15 residues. The V and J ends lost 5 bases and 6 bases, in that order; junction bases with no gene match: 7. Germline V lookup: CDR1 MNHNY, CDR2 SVGAGI (reference sequence). For the CDR3, the DNA is TGTGCCAGCAGTCTATACAGGGGGCGGGATGAAAAACTGTTTTTT. Its protein product is CASSLYRGRDEKLFF.